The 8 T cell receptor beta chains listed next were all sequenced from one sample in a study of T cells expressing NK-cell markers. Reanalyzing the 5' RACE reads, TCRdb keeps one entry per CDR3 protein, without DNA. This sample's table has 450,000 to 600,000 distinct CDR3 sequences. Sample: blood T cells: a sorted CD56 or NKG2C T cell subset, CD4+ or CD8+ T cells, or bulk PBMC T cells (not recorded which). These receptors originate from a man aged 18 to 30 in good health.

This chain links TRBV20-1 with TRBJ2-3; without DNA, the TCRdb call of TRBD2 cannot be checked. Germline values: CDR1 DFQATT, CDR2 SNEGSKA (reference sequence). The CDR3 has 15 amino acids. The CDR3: CSATGLAEFTDTQYF.

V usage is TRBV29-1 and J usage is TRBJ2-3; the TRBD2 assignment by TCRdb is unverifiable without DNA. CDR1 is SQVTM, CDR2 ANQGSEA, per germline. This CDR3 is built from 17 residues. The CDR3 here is CSVEGLAGDFPPDTQYF.

The CDR3 protein is CSANRPGLARNEQFF. This chain joins TRBV20-1 and TRBJ2-1; TCRdb's D call of TRBD2 is untestable without DNA. The CDR3 loop spans 15 amino acids. In germline, CDR1 is DFQATT, CDR2 SNEGSKA (reference sequence).

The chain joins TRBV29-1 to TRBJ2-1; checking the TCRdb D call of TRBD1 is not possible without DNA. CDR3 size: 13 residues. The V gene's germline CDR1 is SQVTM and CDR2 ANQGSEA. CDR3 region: CSVVTQGNNEQFF.

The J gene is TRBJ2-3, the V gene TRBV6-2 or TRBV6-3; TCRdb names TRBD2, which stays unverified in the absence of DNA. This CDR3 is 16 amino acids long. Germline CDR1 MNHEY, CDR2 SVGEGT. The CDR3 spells CASSWDRDSSTDTQYF.

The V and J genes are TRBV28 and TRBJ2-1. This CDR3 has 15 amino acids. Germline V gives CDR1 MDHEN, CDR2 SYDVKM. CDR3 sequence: CASSSYQVSYNEQFF.

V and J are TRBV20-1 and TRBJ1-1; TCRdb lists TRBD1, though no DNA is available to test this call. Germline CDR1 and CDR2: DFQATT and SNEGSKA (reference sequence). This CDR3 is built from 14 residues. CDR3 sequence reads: CSATISRGAPEAFF.

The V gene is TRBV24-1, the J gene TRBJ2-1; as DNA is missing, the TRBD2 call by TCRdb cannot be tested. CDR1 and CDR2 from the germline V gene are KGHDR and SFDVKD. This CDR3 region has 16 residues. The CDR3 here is CATSDPTVPPYNEQFF.